This T cell receptor beta chain was sequenced for a study of blood T cell repertoires in COVID-19. Overall study: In each case, the material was cDNA or gDNA derived from T cells, B-cell-depleted T cells, or PBMCs.

With V trimmed by 4 bases and J by 8 bases, 7 bases remained unmatched. Germline V CDR1 and CDR2: LGHNA, YSLEER. The CDR3 covers 15 residues. Per the study methods: It was from reference gene primer amplification that nucleated cell counts were estimated. Sequencing used immunoSEQ multiplex PCR; TCRdb keeps in-frame clones, though not all of them. V, J and clone size are those of that table, while D and trimming were read from the DNA. The data hold about 670,000 clones, with 80% to 90% observed a single time. The genes are TRBV4-3 and TRBJ2-2, with 10 bases that match TRBD1. This receptor was identified in a woman aged 18-30 years with acute or convalescent COVID-19. The sequenced material came from peripheral blood. This CDR3 is CASSLPDRGAGELFF. In DNA, the CDR3 is TGCGCCAGCAGCCTACCGGACAGGGGGGCTGGGGAGCTGTTTTTT.